The TCR beta chain under discussion was sequenced for a study of PD-1 blockade in classical Hodgkin lymphoma. Broader study findings: Before treatment, TCR diversity in newly diagnosed patients was reportedly lower than in healthy donors. Factors driving the repertoire differences, possibly disease activity or prior therapy, remain undefined.

In every patient, relapse followed autologous stem cell transplantation, while exposure to brentuximab vedotin differed. Complete response, partial response or progressive disease was each patient's best response. Sequencing used immunoSEQ multiplex PCR; TCRdb keeps in-frame clones, though not all of them. The data contain 15,000 to 20,000 clones, 84% of them singletons. As regards this clone: Its antigen is still unknown.

The receptor was derived from a human donor with classical Hodgkin lymphoma. The specimen comprised peripheral blood mononuclear cells (PBMCs), sampled at baseline.

CDR3: CASSSHLWGGGTDTQYF. The CDR3 DNA reads as TGCGCCAGCAGCTCACACCTATGGGGCGGTGGCACAGATACGCAGTATTTT. The chain uses TRBV4-3 and TRBJ2-3, with a weak D call TRBD1 (5 bases). CDR3 length: 17 residues. Trimming removed 5 bases at V and 1 base at J, with 19 bases between. The V gene's germline CDR1 is LGHNA and CDR2 YSLEER.